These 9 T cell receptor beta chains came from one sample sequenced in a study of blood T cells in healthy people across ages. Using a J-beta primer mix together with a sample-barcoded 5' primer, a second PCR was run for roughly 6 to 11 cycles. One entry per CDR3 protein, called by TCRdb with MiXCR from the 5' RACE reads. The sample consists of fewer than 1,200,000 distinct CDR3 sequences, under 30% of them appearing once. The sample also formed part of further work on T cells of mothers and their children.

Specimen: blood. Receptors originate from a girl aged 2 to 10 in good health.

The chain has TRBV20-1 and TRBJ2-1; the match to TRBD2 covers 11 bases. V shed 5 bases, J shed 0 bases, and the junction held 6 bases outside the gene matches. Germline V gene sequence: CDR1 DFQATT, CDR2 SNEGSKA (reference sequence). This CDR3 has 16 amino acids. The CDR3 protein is CSAPGTSGHSYNEQFF. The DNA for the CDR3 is TGCAGTGCTCCAGGGACTAGCGGACACTCCTACAATGAGCAGTTCTTC.

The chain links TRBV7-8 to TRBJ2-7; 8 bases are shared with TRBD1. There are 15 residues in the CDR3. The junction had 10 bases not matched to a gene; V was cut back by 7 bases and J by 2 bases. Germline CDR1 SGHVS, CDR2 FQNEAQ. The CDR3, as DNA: TGTGCCAGCAACTTGGGGGACAGGCTAACCTACGAGCAGTACTTC. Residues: CASNLGDRLTYEQYF.

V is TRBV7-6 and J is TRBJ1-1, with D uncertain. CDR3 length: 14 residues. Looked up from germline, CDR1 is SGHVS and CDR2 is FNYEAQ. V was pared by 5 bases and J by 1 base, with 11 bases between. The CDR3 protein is CASSPLSQNTEAFF. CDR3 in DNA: TGTGCCAGCAGCCCCCTATCACAGAACACTGAAGCTTTCTTT.

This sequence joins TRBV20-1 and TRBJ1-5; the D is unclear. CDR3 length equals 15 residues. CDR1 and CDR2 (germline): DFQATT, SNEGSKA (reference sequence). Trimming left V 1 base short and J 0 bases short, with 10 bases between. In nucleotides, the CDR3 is TGCAGTGCTAGAGTTTTAGGGAATAGCAATCAGCCCCAGCATTTT. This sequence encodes CSARVLGNSNQPQHF.

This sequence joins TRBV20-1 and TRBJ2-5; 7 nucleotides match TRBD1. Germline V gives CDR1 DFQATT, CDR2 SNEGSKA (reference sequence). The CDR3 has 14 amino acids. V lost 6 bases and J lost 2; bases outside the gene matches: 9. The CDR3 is CSADQPGQQETQYF. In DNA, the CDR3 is TGCAGTGCGGACCAACCGGGACAGCAAGAGACCCAGTACTTC.

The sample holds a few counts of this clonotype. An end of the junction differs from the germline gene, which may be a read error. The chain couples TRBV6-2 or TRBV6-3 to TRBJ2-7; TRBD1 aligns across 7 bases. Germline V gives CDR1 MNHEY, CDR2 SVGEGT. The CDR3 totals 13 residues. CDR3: CASSSDLPGQQAF. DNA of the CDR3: TGTGCCAGCAGTTCTGACCTACCGGGACAGCAAGCCTTC.

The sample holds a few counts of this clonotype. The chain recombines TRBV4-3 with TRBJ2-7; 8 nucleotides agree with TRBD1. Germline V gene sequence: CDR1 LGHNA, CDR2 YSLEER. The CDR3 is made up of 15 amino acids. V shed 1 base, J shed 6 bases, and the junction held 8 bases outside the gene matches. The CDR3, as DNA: TGCGCCAGCAGCCAAGGGACAGGGTCTGTGTCCGAGCAGTACTTC. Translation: CASSQGTGSVSEQYF.

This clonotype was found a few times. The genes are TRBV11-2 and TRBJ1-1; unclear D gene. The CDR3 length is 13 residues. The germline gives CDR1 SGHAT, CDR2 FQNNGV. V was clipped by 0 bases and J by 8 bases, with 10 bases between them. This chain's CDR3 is CASSLDLGQEAFF. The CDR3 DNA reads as TGTGCCAGCAGCTTAGATCTAGGGCAGGAAGCTTTCTTT.

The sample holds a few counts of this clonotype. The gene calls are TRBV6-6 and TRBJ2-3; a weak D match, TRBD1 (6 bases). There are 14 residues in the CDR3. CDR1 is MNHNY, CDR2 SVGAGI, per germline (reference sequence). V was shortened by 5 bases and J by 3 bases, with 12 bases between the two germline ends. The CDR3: CASSPGHITDTQYF. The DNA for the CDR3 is TGTGCCAGCAGTCCGGGACATATAACAGATACGCAGTATTTT.